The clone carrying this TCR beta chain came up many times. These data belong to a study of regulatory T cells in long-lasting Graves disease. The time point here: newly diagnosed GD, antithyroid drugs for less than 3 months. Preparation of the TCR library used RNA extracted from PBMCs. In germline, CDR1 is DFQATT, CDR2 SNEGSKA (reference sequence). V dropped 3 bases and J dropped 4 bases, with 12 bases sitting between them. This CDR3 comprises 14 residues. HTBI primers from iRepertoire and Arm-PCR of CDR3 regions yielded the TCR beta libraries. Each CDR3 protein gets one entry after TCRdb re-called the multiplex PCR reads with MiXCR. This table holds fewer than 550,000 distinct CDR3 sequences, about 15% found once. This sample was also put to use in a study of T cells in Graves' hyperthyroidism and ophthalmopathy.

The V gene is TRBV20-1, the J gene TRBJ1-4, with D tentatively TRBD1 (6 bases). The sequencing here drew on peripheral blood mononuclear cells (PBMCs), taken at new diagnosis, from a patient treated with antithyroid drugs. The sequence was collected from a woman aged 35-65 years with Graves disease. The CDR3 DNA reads TGCAGTGCTAGTCGGACAGCTCTTAATGAAAAACTGTTTTTT. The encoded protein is CSASRTALNEKLFF.